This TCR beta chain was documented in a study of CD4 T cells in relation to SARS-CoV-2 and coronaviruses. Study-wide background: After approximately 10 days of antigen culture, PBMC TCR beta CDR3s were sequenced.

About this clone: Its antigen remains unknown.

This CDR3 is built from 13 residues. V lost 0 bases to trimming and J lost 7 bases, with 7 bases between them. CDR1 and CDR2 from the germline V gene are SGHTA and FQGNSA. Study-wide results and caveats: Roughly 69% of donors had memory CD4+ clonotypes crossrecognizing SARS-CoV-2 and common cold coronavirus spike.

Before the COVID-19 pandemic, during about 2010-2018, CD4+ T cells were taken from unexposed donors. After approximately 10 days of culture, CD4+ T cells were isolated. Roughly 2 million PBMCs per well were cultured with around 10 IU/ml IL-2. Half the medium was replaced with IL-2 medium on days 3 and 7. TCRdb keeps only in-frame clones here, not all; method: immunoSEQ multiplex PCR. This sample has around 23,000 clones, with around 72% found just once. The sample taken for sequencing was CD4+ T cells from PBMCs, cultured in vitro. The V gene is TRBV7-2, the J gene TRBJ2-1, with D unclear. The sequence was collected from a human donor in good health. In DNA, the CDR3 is TGTGCCAGCAGCTTAGCGAAGGAGAATGAGCAGTTCTTC. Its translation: CASSLAKENEQFF.